Sequencing of this T cell receptor beta chain was carried out in a study of radiotherapy plus CTLA-4 blockade in lung cancer. Study-level results: Some TCR clones had been derived from tumors. These clones expanded in peripheral blood after radiotherapy plus ipilimumab.

A note on this clone: What it binds is not known.

People whose metastatic non-small-cell lung cancer was chemo-refractory got focal radiation along with CTLA-4 blockade by ipilimumab. Libraries were prepared by immunoSEQ multiplex PCR; TCRdb keeps only in-frame clonotypes and omits some of them. The sample records about 53,000 clones, about four fifths being singletons. CDR3 length equals 15 residues. V lost 5 bases, J lost 1 base, and 7 bases stayed unmatched. CDR1 is MDHEN, CDR2 SYDVKM, per germline. V is TRBV28 and J is TRBJ2-7; TRBD1 matches 8 bases. This clonotype was sampled from a human donor with non-small cell lung cancer whose response to radiotherapy plus ipilimumab could not be evaluated. The material was peripheral blood, obtained from a patient treated with radiotherapy plus ipilimumab. CDR3 loop: CASSEAGQGSYEQYF. DNA of the CDR3: TGTGCCAGCAGTGAAGCCGGACAGGGTTCCTACGAGCAGTACTTC.